The T cell receptor (beta chain) under discussion was sequenced for a study of T cell repertoires in cytomegalovirus infection. This clonotype has more than one count but fewer than ten. The CDR3 is 11 residues long. V was shortened by 3 bases and J by 6 bases, with 3 bases between the two germline ends. CDR1 and CDR2 from the germline V gene are ENHRY and SYGVKD. TCRdb re-derived calls from the reads in MiXCR, one entry per CDR3 protein. Among roughly 180,000 distinct CDR3 sequences listed, about 18% were seen once. The sample taken for sequencing was CD8+ T cells from PBMCs. This chain joins TRBV10-3 and TRBJ2-4; D gene ambiguous. The receptor was derived from a human donor in good health (CMV status not recorded). Some clones in this sample may be carry-over from other donors' samples. CDR3 region: CAISEGNIQYF. The CDR3 nucleotides are TGTGCCATCAGTGAAGGAAACATTCAGTACTTC.